Included here is one TCR beta chain sequence, with context. The data derive from a study of technical replicates of blood from several donors. Germline CDR1 SGDLS, CDR2 YYNGEE. V dropped 3 bases and J dropped 3 bases, with 15 bases sitting between them. The CDR3 runs to 15 residues. Libraries were prepared by immunoSEQ multiplex PCR; TCRdb keeps only in-frame clonotypes and omits some of them. The data contain fewer than 90,000 clones, over 90% of them seen just once; the ten biggest clones take up 0.39%. The specimen sequenced was T cells isolated from PBMCs. This receptor was taken from a human donor in good health. The V gene is TRBV9, the J gene TRBJ2-5; D possibly corresponds to TRBD2 (6 bases). This chain's CDR3 is CASSGPLEGEETQYF. In nucleotides, the CDR3 is TGTGCCAGCAGCGGCCCTTTGGAGGGCGAAGAGACCCAGTACTTC.